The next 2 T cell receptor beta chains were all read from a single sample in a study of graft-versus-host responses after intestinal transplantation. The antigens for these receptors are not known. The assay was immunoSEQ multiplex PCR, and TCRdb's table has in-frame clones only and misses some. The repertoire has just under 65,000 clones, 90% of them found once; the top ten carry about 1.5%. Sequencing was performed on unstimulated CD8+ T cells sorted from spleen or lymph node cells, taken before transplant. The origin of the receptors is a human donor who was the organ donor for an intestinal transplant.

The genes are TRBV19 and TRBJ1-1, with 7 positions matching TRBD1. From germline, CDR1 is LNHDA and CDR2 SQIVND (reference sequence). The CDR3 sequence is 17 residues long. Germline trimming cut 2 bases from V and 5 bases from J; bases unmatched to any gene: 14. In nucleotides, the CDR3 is TGTGCCAGTAGTATATCCACCGTGACAGGGATTTGGACTGAAGCTTTCTTT. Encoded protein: CASSISTVTGIWTEAFF.

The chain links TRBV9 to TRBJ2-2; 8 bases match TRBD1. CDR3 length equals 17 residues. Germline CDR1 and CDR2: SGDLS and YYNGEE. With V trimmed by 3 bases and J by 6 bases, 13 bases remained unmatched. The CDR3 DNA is TGTGCCAGCAGCGCCGGACTCAGGGGGCTGAGGGCCGGGGAGCTGTTTTTT. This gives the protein CASSAGLRGLRAGELFF. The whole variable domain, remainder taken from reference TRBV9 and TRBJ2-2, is DSGVTQTPKHLITATGQRVTLRCSPRSGDLSVYWYQQSLDQGLQFLIQYYNGEERAKGNILERFSAQQFPDLHSELNLSSLELGDSALYFCASSAGLRGLRAGELFFGEGSRLTVL.